Below, 5 T cell receptor beta chains from the same sample are listed, as sequenced in a study of blood T cell repertoires in COVID-19. The repertoire was sequenced with immunoSEQ multiplex PCR; TCRdb's copy has only in-frame clones and lacks some. The table includes some 330,000 clones, 80% to 90% detected once. Source material: PBMCs or T cells enriched from blood (not recorded which). These receptors were collected from a man aged 25-40 years who had recovered from COVID-19.

V and J are TRBV18 and TRBJ1-6; D possibly corresponds to TRBD1 (6 bases). Germline assignment: CDR1 KGHSH and CDR2 LQKENI. The CDR3 covers 15 residues. V was cut by 3 bases and J by 10 bases, with 16 bases left in between. The DNA of the CDR3 is TGTGCCAGCTCACCCAATGCTGGGGGCGAATCACCCCTCCACTTT. This codes for CASSPNAGGESPLHF.

The chain recombines TRBV5-1 with TRBJ1-4, with 9 bases lining up with TRBD1. This CDR3 comprises 17 residues. The ends lost 0 bases at V and 7 bases at J; junction bases unmatched: 10. Germline CDR1 and CDR2: SGHRS and YFSETQ. The CDR3 reads CASSLAGTGQGREKLFF. CDR3 sequence (DNA): TGCGCCAGCAGCTTGGCCGGAACGGGACAGGGCCGTGAAAAACTGTTTTTT.

The gene calls are TRBV7-9 and TRBJ1-1; D is ambiguous. V was pared by 5 bases and J by 5 bases, with 9 bases between. Per the germline V gene, CDR1 is SEHNR and CDR2 is FQNEAQ (reference sequence). The CDR3 has 12 amino acids. Here the CDR3 DNA reads TGTGCCAGCAGCAAAGGCGGAACTGAAGCTTTCTTT. Amino acids: CASSKGGTEAFF.

V and J are TRBV5-1 and TRBJ2-3; D might be TRBD2 (6 bases). Trimming pared 0 bases from V and 4 bases from J, leaving 12 bases between. Germline V CDR1 and CDR2: SGHRS, YFSETQ. The CDR3 spans 15 residues. The CDR3 is CASSLAGGMADTQYF. CDR3 nucleotides: TGCGCCAGCAGCTTGGCGGGCGGGATGGCAGATACGCAGTATTTT.

The V and J genes are TRBV9 and TRBJ2-3; the match to TRBD2 covers 15 bases. The CDR3 extends over 18 amino acids. The germline V gene encodes CDR1 SGDLS and CDR2 YYNGEE. The J segment lost 0 bases and the V segment lost 4 bases, leaving 6 bases of the junction unmatched. The CDR3 region is CASSPGLAGGTSTDTQYF. In nucleotides, the CDR3 is TGTGCCAGCAGCCCGGGACTAGCGGGGGGAACTAGCACAGATACGCAGTATTTT.